This entry concerns a single TCR beta chain. Looked up from germline, CDR1 is MNHEY and CDR2 is SVGEGT. V lost 6 bases to trimming and J lost 4 bases; unmatched junction nucleotides: 3. The length of the CDR3 is 13 residues. Time point given: persistent/refractory GD, antithyroid drugs over 5 years with positive TRAb. Making the TCR library involved RNA that had been extracted from PBMCs. The TCR beta library used iRepertoire HTBI primers with Arm-PCR amplification of CDR3. TCRdb itself ran the multiplex PCR reads through MiXCR, one entry per CDR3 protein. The table has about 470,000 distinct CDR3 sequences, more than 20% seen once; the top ten hold over 7.5%. The sample originates from a study of regulatory T cells in long-lasting Graves disease.

This TCR came from a female donor with Graves disease. The input for sequencing was peripheral blood mononuclear cells (PBMCs), taken when the disease was refractory, from a patient treated with antithyroid drugs. This rearrangement joins TRBV6-2 or TRBV6-3 to TRBJ2-4, with 7 nucleotides matching TRBD2. The CDR3 region is CASRGRAKNIQYF. CDR3 coding DNA: TGTGCCAGCAGGGGGAGGGCGAAAAACATTCAGTACTTC.